What follows describes a single TCR beta chain. The antigen is not known. This specimen belongs to a study of cytomegalovirus exposure and HLA in healthy donors. As for the study in general: A prior analysis found 117 million unique TCR beta sequences from about 179 million T cells.

Whole-study results and caveats: Earlier findings revealed that most TCR beta V segments proved productive either about 87% or about 30% of the time.

PCR amplification relied on 60 Vbeta primers (plus 13 Jbeta primers). Profiling relied on immunoSEQ multiplex PCR, and the TCRdb table lists in-frame clones only, not all of them. The sample records 79,000 or so clones, around 77% being singletons. The sample consisted of PBMCs. The TCR originated in a woman in her thirties or forties in good health and CMV-seropositive.

The DNA for the CDR3 is TGTGCCATCAGTGAGGGGACAAAGAACTATGGCTACACCTTC. Protein product: CAISEGTKNYGYTF. The J gene is TRBJ1-2, the V gene TRBV10-3; a weak D match, TRBD1 (6 bases). Trimming shortened V by 2 bases and J by 2 bases, and 9 bases separated the two germline ends. The CDR3 length is 14 residues. The germline V gene encodes CDR1 ENHRY and CDR2 SYGVKD.